The 25 T cell receptor beta chains given below trace back to one sample, sequenced in a study of Ad26.COV2.S vaccination and SARS-CoV-2 variants (dated by TCRdb to the early 2020s). Libraries were prepared through the immunoSEQ multiplex PCR assay. This immuneACCESS table, as held by TCRdb, lists in-frame sequences with V and J called but not all clones. Of the missing ones, under half trace to an unresolved V gene in checked studies; the others have no known cause. For this sample there are 410,000 or so clones; roughly 90% appear just once. Of the sample, approximately 1.7% falls within the top ten clones. The treatment or condition label for this specimen denotes: around 19 received Ad26.COV2.S at low or high dose, single or two shots; several received placebo; per-sample allocation not given. Repertoires of vaccine and placebo recipients were sequenced from samples collected on day 63 after the first injection.

Sample: peripheral blood, taken in a trial of Ad26.COV2.S vaccine versus placebo. These receptor sequences come from a person between 18 and 65 years old who received the Ad26.COV2.S COVID-19 vaccine or a placebo.

The rearrangement uses TRBV7-9 and TRBJ2-3; the D gene is possibly TRBD2 (7 bases). The germline V gene encodes CDR1 SEHNR and CDR2 FQNEAQ (reference sequence). Deletions cut 4 bases from V and 10 bases from J, with 12 bases between. This CDR3 region has 12 residues. Here the CDR3 reads CASSSTGGSQYF. The DNA of the CDR3 is TGTGCCAGCAGCTCCACGGGGGGCTCGCAGTATTTT.

The J gene is TRBJ1-5, the V gene TRBV28; no definite D call. Germline V gene sequence: CDR1 MDHEN, CDR2 SYDVKM. The CDR3 consists of 16 residues. The germline V and J ends were trimmed by 5 bases and 4 bases, with 18 bases remaining between them. CDR3 coding DNA: TGTGCCAGCAGTCTTCCGCTCAGATGGGGAAATCAGCCCCAGCATTTT. This translates into CASSLPLRWGNQPQHF.

The chain is built from TRBV5-1 and TRBJ2-2; no clear D. Germline CDR1 reads SGHRS; CDR2 reads YFSETQ. Trimming left V 4 bases short and J 6 bases short, with 10 bases between. The CDR3 contains 13 residues. The CDR3 region has the DNA TGCGCCAGCAGCGGAATGGTAGCCGGGGAGCTGTTTTTT. This sequence encodes CASSGMVAGELFF.

This clone was recorded once. The chain has TRBV14 and TRBJ2-1; perhaps TRBD1 as D (5 bases). V lost 0 bases to trimming and J lost 10 bases, with 13 bases between them. Germline-derived CDR1 and CDR2 are SGHDN and FVKESK. The CDR3 sequence is 14 residues long. CDR3 protein: CASSQEQVSREQFF. The CDR3 DNA reads TGTGCCAGCAGCCAAGAACAGGTTTCAAGGGAGCAGTTCTTC. The full variable domain, its missing parts supplied by reference TRBV14 and TRBJ2-1, is EAGVTQFPSHSVIEKGQTVTLRCDPISGHDNLYWYRRVMGKEIKFLLHFVKESKQDESGMPNNRFLAERTGGTYSTLKVQPAELEDSGVYFCASSQEQVSREQFFGPGTRLTVL.

The chain joins TRBV7-2 to TRBJ1-5, with 7 positions matching TRBD1. The CDR3 is 15 residues long. The trim removed 5 bases at V and 5 bases at J, leaving 9 bases unmatched. Germline CDR1 and CDR2: SGHTA and FQGNSA. The CDR3 DNA is TGTGCCAGCAGCAGCGCCGGGACAGCTCATCAGCCCCAGCATTTT. Its protein is CASSSAGTAHQPQHF.

The chain links TRBV4-1 to TRBJ2-7, with 8 bases identical to TRBD2. V was clipped by 10 bases and J by 5 bases; unmatched bases: 10. The CDR3 has 13 residues. CDR1 is MGHRA, CDR2 YSYEKL, per germline. The CDR3 nucleotides read TGCGCCACCTCAACACGGGAGGGGAACGAGCAGTACTTC. Translating it yields CATSTREGNEQYF.

V gene TRBV18 combines with J gene TRBJ2-2; a possible D gene is TRBD2 (6 bases). This CDR3 has 12 residues. V lost 8 bases and J lost 6, with 10 bases in between. Germline CDR1 and CDR2: KGHSH and LQKENI. The CDR3 coding sequence is TGTGCCAGCCAGCCGGGGGCCGGGGAGCTGTTTTTT. Its protein product is CASQPGAGELFF.

The genes are TRBV7-2 and TRBJ2-1, with unresolved D. Trimming left V 10 bases short and J 1 base short, with 26 bases between. CDR1 and CDR2 from the germline V gene are SGHTA and FQGNSA. This CDR3 has 18 amino acids. CDR3 loop: CAIRAKQGHTRSYNEQFF. In nucleotides, the CDR3 is TGTGCCATAAGAGCAAAACAAGGTCACACCCGGTCCTACAATGAGCAGTTCTTC.

The V and J genes are TRBV7-5 and TRBJ2-2; the D segment call TRBD1 is taken from the table without a DNA check. TRBV7-5 is annotated as a pseudogene. The CDR3 covers 20 residues. CDR3 DNA: TGTGCCAGAAGCAGACTCCCCGGACAGGGCTCATACCTAAACACCGGGGAGCTGTTTTTT. Protein sequence: CARSRLPGQGSYLNTGELFF.

The chain joins TRBV4-3 to TRBJ1-6; D is unresolved. The V and J ends lost 0 bases and 2 bases respectively, with 11 bases between them. Germline lookup yields CDR1 LGHNA and CDR2 YSLEER. The CDR3 spans 17 residues. The CDR3: CASSQDPVGPYNSPLHF. The CDR3 coding sequence is TGCGCCAGCAGCCAAGATCCGGTAGGCCCCTATAATTCACCCCTCCACTTT.

Only one count was recorded for this clone. This chain connects TRBV11-2 to TRBJ2-2; 9 bases are a match to TRBD2. From germline, CDR1 is SGHAT and CDR2 FQNNGV. V shed 3 bases and J 7 bases; nucleotides not matched to a gene: 6. The CDR3 runs to 15 residues. The CDR3 DNA sequence: TGTGCCAGCAGCTTGGCGGGGGGGCTTATCGGGGAGCTGTTTTTT. Translating gives CASSLAGGLIGELFF.

J is TRBJ2-7 and V is TRBV6-1, with 8 bases fitting TRBD1. The ends lost 0 bases at V and 1 base at J; junction bases unmatched: 2. This CDR3 comprises 15 residues. CDR1 is MNHNS, CDR2 SASEGT, per germline. The CDR3 loop is CASSEAWTGSYEQYF. Written as DNA, the CDR3 is TGTGCCAGCAGTGAAGCCTGGACAGGGTCCTACGAGCAGTACTTC.

The table lists this clone with a count of one. V is TRBV4-1 and J is TRBJ2-1; tentatively, D is TRBD1 or TRBD2 (5 bases each). Looked up from germline, CDR1 is MGHRA and CDR2 is YSYEKL. V shed 1 base and J shed 8 bases, with 24 bases lying between them. The CDR3 runs 18 residues. CDR3 in DNA: TGCGCCAGCAGCCAAGTTTACCCCCAGGGCGATATGGAGGATGAGCAGTTCTTC. This sequence encodes CASSQVYPQGDMEDEQFF.

V is TRBV3-1 (or the pseudogene TRBV3-2) and J is TRBJ1-2, with 7 bases aligning to TRBD1. CDR3 length equals 15 residues. V lost 5 bases and J lost 5; bases outside the gene matches: 11. Germline assignment: CDR1 LGHDT and CDR2 YNNKEL (reference sequence). In DNA, the CDR3 is TGTGCCAGCAGCTCATGGGGGACAGTTCTATATGGCTACACCTTC. Protein product: CASSSWGTVLYGYTF.

Only one count was recorded for this clone. This chain joins TRBV7-2 and TRBJ1-1; D is uncertain. This CDR3 is built from 11 residues. V was cut by 0 bases and J by 8 bases, with 4 bases left in between. CDR1 is SGHTA, CDR2 FQGNSA, per germline. CDR3 sequence (DNA): TGTGCCAGCAGCTTAGCTGGGGAAGCTTTCTTT. It codes for CASSLAGEAFF.

The chain employs TRBV5-1 and TRBJ2-5, with 13 nucleotides matching TRBD2. This CDR3 has 16 residues. J gave up 5 bases and V 1 base, and 5 bases lay outside the gene matches. Germline CDR1 reads SGHRS; CDR2 reads YFSETQ. DNA of the CDR3: TGCGCCAGCAGCTTGTCCGCGACTAGCGGGGGGGAGACCCAGTACTTC. Translation: CASSLSATSGGETQYF.

The chain recombines TRBV29-1 with TRBJ2-1; the match to TRBD1 covers 7 bases. Trimming took 7 bases from V and 3 from J; bases not matched to a gene: 9. The CDR3 has 14 amino acids. The germline gives CDR1 SQVTM, CDR2 ANQGSEA. CDR3 coding DNA: TGCAGCGCGTCTGACAGGGTAGACTACAATGAGCAGTTCTTC. Protein: CSASDRVDYNEQFF.

V usage is TRBV28 and J usage is TRBJ1-2; 7 nucleotides agree with TRBD1. The CDR3 runs to 16 residues. Looked up from germline, CDR1 is MDHEN and CDR2 is SYDVKM. Trimming cost V 2 bases and J 6 bases; bases outside gene matches: 12. CDR3 amino acids: CASSLLLDRTLDGYTF. The CDR3 nucleotides read TGTGCCAGCAGTTTACTCCTGGACAGGACCCTTGATGGCTACACCTTC.

This rearrangement joins TRBV27 to TRBJ2-1, with D perhaps matching TRBD1 (5 bases). From germline, CDR1 is MNHEY and CDR2 SMNVEV (reference sequence). The CDR3 length is 12 residues. V was pared by 3 bases and J by 7 bases, with 7 bases between. The CDR3 coding sequence is TGTGCCAGCAGTTTGACAGCAAATGAGCAGTTCTTC. Translation gives CASSLTANEQFF.

The J gene is TRBJ1-1, the V gene TRBV19; TRBD1 agrees at 8 bases. Unmatched junction bases numbered 7, after V lost 6 bases and J lost 1 base. CDR1 and CDR2 from the germline V gene are LNHDA and SQIVND (reference sequence). The CDR3 is 15 residues long. CDR3 residues: CASSRQGRGNTEAFF. The CDR3 DNA follows: TGTGCCAGTAGCCGACAGGGGAGGGGGAACACTGAAGCTTTCTTT.

The chain carries TRBV19 and TRBJ1-4, with TRBD1 identical over 11 bases. This CDR3 spans 16 amino acids. The V and J ends lost 4 bases and 7 bases, in that order; junction bases with no gene match: 8. Germline loops: CDR1 LNHDA, CDR2 SQIVND (reference sequence). CDR3 DNA sequence: TGTGCCAGTAGTAACCATTTGGGACAGGGGGTTGAAAAACTGTTTTTT. Amino acids: CASSNHLGQGVEKLFF.

Here the CDR3 reads CSVEFQVLGYTF. The DNA of the CDR3 is TGCAGCGTTGAATTCCAGGTTCTAGGCTACACCTTC. The rearrangement links TRBV29-1 to TRBJ1-2; D not resolved. CDR1 is SQVTM and CDR2 is ANQGSEA in the germline V gene. The CDR3 consists of 12 residues. The V end lost 2 bases, the J end lost 8 bases, and 12 bases lay between the germline ends.

V gene TRBV7-2 combines with J gene TRBJ1-2, with D hard to call. The length of the CDR3 is 15 residues. The germline CDR1 and CDR2 sequences are SGHTA and FQGNSA. Trimming removed 5 bases at V and 5 bases at J, with 18 bases between. The CDR3 sequence is CASSDSATDLYGYTF. Written as DNA, the CDR3 is TGTGCCAGCAGCGATTCCGCGACCGACCTTTATGGCTACACCTTC.

The V call is TRBV12-3 or TRBV12-4, the J call TRBJ2-2, with no clear D. Trimming took 2 bases from V and 8 from J, leaving 3 bases between them. This CDR3 region has 11 residues. DNA for the CDR3: TGTGCCAGCAGTTTAATGGGGGAGCTGTTTTTT. Translated, it gives CASSLMGELFF.

The V and J genes are TRBV7-9 and TRBJ1-3, with no clear D. The CDR3 is 14 residues long. CDR1 is SEHNR, CDR2 FQNEAQ, per germline (reference sequence). The V and J ends lost 5 bases and 4 bases respectively, with 12 bases between them. For the CDR3, the DNA is TGTGCCAGCAGCGTGGCTGGCGTGGGAAACACCATATATTTT. Its translation: CASSVAGVGNTIYF.